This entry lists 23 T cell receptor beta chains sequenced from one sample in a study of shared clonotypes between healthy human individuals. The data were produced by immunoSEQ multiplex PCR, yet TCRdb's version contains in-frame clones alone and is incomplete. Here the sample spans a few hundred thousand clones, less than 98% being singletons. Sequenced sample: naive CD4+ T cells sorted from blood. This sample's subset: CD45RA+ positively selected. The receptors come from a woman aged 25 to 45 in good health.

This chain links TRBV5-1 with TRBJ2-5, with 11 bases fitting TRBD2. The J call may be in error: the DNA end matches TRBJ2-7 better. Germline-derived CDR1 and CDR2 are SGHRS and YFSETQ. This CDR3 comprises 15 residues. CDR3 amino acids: CASSTGTSGLYEQYF. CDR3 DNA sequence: TGCGCCAGCAGCACCGGGACTAGCGGCCTCTACGAGCAGTACTTC.

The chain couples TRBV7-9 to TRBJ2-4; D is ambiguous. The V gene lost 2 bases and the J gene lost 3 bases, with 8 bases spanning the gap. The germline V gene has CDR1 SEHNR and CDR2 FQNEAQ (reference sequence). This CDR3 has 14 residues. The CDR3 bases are TGTGCCAGCAGCTTATGGGTCCGCAAAAACATTCAGTACTTC. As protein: CASSLWVRKNIQYF.

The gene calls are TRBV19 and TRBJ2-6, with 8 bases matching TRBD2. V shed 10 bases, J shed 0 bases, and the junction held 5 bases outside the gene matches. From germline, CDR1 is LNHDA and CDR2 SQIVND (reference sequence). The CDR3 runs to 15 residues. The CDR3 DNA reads TGTGCCACTCGGGGGGGGTACTCTGGGGCCAACGTCCTGACTTTC. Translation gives CATRGGYSGANVLTF.

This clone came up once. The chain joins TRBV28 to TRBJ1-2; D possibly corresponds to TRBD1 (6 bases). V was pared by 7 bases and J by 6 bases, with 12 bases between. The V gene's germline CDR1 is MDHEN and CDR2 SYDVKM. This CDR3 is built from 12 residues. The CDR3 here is CASTRRQDGYTF. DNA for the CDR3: TGTGCCAGCACCCGAAGACAGGATGGCTACACCTTC.

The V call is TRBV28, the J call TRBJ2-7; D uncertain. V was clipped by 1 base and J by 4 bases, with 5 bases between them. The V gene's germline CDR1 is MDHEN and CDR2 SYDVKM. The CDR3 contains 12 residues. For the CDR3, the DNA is TGTGCCAGCAGTTTATCCCTGTACGAGCAGTACTTC. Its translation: CASSLSLYEQYF.

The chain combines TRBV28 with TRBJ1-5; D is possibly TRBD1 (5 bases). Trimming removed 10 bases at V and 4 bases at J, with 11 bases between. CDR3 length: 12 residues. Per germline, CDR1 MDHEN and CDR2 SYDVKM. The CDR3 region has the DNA TGTGCCATCGGGACGGTTAATCAGCCCCAGCATTTT. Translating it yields CAIGTVNQPQHF.

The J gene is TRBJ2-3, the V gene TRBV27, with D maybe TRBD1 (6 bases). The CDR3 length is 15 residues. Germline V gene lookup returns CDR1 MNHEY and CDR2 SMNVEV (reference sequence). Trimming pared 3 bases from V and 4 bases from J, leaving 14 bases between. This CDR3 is CASSFGGPVPDTQYF. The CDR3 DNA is TGTGCCAGCAGTTTTGGGGGCCCCGTGCCAGATACGCAGTATTTT.

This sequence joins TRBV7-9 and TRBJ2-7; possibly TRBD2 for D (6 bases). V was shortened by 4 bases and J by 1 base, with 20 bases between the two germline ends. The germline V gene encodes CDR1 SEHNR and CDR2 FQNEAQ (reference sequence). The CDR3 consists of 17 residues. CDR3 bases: TGTGCCAGCAGCTCAATATGGGACTCCTGGGGTTCCTACGAGCAGTACTTC. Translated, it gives CASSSIWDSWGSYEQYF.

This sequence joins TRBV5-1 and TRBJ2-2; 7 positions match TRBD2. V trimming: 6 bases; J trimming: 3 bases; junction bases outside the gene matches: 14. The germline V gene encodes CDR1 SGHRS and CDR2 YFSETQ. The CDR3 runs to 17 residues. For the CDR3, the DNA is TGCGCCAGCACCCCAGCCCAGGGCGCGGGAGACACCGGGGAGCTGTTTTTT. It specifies CASTPAQGAGDTGELFF. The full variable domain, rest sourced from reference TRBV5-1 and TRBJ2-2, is KAGVTQTPRYLIKTRGQQVTLSCSPISGHRSVSWYQQTPGQGLQFLFEYFSETQRNKGNFPGRFSGRQFSNSRSEMNVSTLELGDSALYLCASTPAQGAGDTGELFFGEGSRLTVL.

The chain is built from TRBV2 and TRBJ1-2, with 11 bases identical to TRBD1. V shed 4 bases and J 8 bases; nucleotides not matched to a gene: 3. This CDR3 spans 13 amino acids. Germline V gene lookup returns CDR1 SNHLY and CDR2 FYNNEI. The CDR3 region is CASSGTGGTGYTF. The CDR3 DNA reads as TGTGCCAGCAGTGGGACAGGGGGCACAGGCTACACCTTC.

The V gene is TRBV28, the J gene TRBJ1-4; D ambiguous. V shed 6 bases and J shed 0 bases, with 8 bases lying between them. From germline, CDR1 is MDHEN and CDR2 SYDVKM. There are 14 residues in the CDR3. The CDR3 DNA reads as TGTGCCAGCAGGAGATATGCAACTAATGAAAAACTGTTTTTT. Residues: CASRRYATNEKLFF.

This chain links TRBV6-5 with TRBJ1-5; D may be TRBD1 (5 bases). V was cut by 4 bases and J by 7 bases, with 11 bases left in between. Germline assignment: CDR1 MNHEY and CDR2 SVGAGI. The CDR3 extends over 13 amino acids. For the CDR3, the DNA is TGTGCCAGCAGTTTTAACAGGAACCAGCCCCAGCATTTT. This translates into CASSFNRNQPQHF.

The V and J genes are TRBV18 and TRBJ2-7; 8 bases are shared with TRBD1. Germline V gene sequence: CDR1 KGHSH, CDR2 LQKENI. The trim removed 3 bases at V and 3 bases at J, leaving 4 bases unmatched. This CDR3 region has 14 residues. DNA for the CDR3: TGTGCCAGCTCACCTCAGGGGGCGGGCTACGAGCAGTACTTC. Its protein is CASSPQGAGYEQYF. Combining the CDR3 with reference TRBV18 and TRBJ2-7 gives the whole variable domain NAGVMQNPRHLVRRRGQEARLRCSPMKGHSHVYWYRQLPEEGLKFMVYLQKENIIDESGMPKERFSAEFPKEGPSILRIQQVVRGDSAAYFCASSPQGAGYEQYFGPGTRLTVT.

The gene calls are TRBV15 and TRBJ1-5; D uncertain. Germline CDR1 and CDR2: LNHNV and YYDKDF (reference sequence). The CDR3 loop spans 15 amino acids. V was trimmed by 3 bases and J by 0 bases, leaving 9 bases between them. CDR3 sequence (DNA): TGTGCCACCAGCAGGGCTATTAATAGCAATCAGCCCCAGCATTTT. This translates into CATSRAINSNQPQHF. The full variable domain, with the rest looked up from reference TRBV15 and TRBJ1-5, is DAMVIQNPRYQVTQFGKPVTLSCSQTLNHNVMYWYQQKSSQAPKLLFHYYDKDFNNEADTPDNFQSRRPNTSFCFLDIRSPGLGDTAMYLCATSRAINSNQPQHFGDGTRLSIL.

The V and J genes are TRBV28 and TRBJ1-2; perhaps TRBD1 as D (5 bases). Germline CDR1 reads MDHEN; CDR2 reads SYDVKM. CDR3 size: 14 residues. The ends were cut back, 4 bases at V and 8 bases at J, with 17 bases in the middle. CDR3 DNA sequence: TGTGCCAGCAGTTCGGGAAGGGGAGGGAGGGGCTACACCTTC. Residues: CASSSGRGGRGYTF.

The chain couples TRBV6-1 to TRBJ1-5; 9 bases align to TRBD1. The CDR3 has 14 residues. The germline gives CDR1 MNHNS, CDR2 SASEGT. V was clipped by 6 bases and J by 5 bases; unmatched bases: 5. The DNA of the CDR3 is TGTGCCAGCAGGGAACAGGGGGCAGATCAGCCCCAGCATTTT. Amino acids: CASREQGADQPQHF.

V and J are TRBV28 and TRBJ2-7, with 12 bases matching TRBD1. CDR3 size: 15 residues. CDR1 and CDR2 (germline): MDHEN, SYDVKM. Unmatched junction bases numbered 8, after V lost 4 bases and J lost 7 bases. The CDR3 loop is CASSSAGQGAEEQYF. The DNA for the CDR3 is TGTGCCAGCAGTTCCGCGGGACAGGGGGCTGAAGAGCAGTACTTC. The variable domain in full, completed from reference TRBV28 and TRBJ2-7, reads DVKVTQSSRYLVKRTGEKVFLECVQDMDHENMFWYRQDPGLGLRLIYFSYDVKMKEKGDIPEGYSVSREKKERFSLILESASTNQTSMYLCASSSAGQGAEEQYFGPGTRLTVT.

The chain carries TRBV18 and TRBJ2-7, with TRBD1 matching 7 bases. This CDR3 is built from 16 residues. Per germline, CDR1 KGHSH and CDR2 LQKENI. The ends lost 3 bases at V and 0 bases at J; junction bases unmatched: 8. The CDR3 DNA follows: TGTGCCAGCTCACCGACCGGGACAGACAACTCCTACGAGCAGTACTTC. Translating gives CASSPTGTDNSYEQYF.

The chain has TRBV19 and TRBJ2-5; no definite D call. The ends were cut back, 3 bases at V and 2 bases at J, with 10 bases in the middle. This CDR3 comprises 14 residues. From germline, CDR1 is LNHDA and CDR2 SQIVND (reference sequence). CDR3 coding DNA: TGTGCCAGTAGTATGGCGGCAACTCAAGAGACCCAGTACTTC. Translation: CASSMAATQETQYF. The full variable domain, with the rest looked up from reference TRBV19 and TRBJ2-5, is DGGITQSPKYLFRKEGQNVTLSCEQNLNHDAMYWYRQDPGQGLRLIYYSQIVNDFQKGDIAEGYSVSREKKESFPLTVTSAQKNPTAFYLCASSMAATQETQYFGPGTRLLVL.

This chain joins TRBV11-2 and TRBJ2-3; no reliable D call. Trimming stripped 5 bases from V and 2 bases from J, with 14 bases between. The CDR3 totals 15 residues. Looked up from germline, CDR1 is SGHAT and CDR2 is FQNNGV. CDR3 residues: CASSKLQSFTDTQYF. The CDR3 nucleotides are TGTGCCAGCAGCAAATTACAGTCGTTCACAGATACGCAGTATTTT. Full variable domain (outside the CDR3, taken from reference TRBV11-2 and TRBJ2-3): EAGVAQSPRYKIIEKRQSVAFWCNPISGHATLYWYQQILGQGPKLLIQFQNNGVVDDSQLPKDRFSAERLKGVDSTLKIQPAKLEDSAVYLCASSKLQSFTDTQYFGPGTRLTVL.

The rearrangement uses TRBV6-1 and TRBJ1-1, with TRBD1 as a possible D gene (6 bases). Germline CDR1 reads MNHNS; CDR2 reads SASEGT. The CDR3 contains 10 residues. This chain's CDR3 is CGGGDTEAFF. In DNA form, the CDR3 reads TGTGGAGGGGGGGACACTGAAGCTTTCTTT.

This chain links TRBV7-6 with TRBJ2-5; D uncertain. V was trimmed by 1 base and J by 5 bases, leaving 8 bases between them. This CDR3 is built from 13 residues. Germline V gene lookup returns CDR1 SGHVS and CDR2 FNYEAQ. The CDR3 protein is CASSLVPRETQYF. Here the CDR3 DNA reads TGTGCCAGCAGCTTAGTTCCTAGGGAGACCCAGTACTTC.

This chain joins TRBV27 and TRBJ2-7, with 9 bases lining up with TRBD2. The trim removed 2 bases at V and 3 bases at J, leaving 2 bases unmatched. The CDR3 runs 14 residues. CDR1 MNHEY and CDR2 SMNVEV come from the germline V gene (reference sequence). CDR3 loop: CASSLNSGSYEQYF. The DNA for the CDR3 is TGTGCCAGCAGTTTAAATAGCGGGAGCTACGAGCAGTACTTC.